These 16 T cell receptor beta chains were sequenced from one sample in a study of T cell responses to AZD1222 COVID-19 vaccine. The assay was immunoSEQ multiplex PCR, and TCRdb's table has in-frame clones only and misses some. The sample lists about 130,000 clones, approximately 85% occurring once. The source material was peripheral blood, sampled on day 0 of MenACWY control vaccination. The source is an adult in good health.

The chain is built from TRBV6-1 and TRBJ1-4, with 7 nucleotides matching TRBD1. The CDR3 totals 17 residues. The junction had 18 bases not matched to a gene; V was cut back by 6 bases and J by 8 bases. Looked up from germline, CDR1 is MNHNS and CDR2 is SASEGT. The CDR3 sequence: CASSEKTRGRIGEKLFF. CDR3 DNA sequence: TGTGCCAGCAGCGAAAAGACAAGGGGGCGCATCGGAGAAAAACTGTTTTTT.

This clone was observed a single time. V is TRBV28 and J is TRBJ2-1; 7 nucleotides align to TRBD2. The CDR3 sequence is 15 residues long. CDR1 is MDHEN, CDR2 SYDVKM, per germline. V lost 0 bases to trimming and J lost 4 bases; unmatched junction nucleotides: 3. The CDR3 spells CASSLWSSGYNEQFF. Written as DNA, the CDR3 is TGTGCCAGCAGTTTATGGTCTAGCGGATACAATGAGCAGTTCTTC.

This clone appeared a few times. The CDR3 sequence is CASSSGRAYEQYF. In nucleotides, the CDR3 is TGTGCCAGCAGCTCTGGCAGGGCGTACGAGCAGTACTTC. The V gene is TRBV7-9, the J gene TRBJ2-7; tentative D call: TRBD1 (5 bases). The CDR3 is 13 amino acids. CDR1 and CDR2 from the germline V gene are SEHNR and FQNEAQ (reference sequence). V was trimmed by 4 bases and J by 4 bases, leaving 11 bases between them.

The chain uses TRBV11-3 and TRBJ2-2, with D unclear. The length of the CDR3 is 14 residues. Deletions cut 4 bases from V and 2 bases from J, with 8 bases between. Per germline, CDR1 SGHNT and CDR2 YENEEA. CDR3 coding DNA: TGTGCCAGCAGCTCTGGATACAACACCGGGGAGCTGTTTTTT. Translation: CASSSGYNTGELFF.

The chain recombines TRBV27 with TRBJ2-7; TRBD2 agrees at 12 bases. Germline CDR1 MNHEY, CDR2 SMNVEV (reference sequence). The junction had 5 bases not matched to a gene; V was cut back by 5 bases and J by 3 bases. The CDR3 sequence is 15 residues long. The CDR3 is CASSLRTSGNYEQYF. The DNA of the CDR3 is TGTGCCAGCAGTCTACGGACTAGCGGGAACTACGAGCAGTACTTC.

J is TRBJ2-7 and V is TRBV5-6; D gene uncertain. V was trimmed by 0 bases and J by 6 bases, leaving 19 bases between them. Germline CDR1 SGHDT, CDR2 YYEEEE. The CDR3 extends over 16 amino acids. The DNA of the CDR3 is TGTGCCAGCAGCTTGGGTTTTTCCCCTACGGTCCGCGAGCAGTACTTC. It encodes CASSLGFSPTVREQYF.

The CDR3 here is CASSRVDGLNYEQYF. CDR3 DNA sequence: TGTGCCAGCAGTCGCGTAGACGGACTAAACTACGAGCAGTACTTC. V usage is TRBV6-6 and J usage is TRBJ2-7; weak D call: TRBD2 (6 bases). Germline V lookup: CDR1 MNHNY, CDR2 SVGAGI (reference sequence). CDR3 length equals 15 residues. V lost 5 bases to trimming and J lost 3 bases, with 17 bases between them.

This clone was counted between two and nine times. CDR3 bases: TGTGCCACCAGTGATGAAGGGGACTATGGCTACACCTTC. Its translation is CATSDEGDYGYTF. The chain has TRBV24-1 and TRBJ1-2, with D possibly TRBD1 on 5 matching bases. The germline V gene has CDR1 KGHDR and CDR2 SFDVKD. CDR3 size: 13 residues. V gave up 3 bases and J gave up 3 bases, with 7 bases separating them.

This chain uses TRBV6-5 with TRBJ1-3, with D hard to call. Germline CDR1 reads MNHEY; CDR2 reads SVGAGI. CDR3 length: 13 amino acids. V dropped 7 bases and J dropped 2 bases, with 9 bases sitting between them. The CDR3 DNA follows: TGTGCCAGCATAGATAAAGCTGGAAACACCATATATTTT. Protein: CASIDKAGNTIYF.

The CDR3 nucleotides are TGTGCCAGCAGGCAGGGGTCAGGGGTCCACGAGCAGTACTTC. It translates to CASRQGSGVHEQYF. V is TRBV2 and J is TRBJ2-7; D may be TRBD1 (6 bases). This CDR3 region has 14 residues. CDR1 and CDR2 (germline): SNHLY, FYNNEI. V lost 6 bases, J lost 5 bases, and 17 bases lay in between.

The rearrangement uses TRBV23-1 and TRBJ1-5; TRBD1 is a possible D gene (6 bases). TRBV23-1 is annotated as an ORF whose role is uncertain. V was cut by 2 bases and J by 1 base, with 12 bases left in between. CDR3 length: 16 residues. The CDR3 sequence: CASSQVGGASNQPQHF. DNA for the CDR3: TGCGCCAGCAGTCAAGTTGGGGGCGCGAGCAATCAGCCCCAGCATTTT.

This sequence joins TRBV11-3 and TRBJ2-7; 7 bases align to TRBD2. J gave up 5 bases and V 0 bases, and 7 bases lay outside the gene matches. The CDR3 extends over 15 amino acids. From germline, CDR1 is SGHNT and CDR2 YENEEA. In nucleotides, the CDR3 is TGTGCCAGCAGCTTAGAGGCAGGGACTACCCACGAGCAGTACTTC. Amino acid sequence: CASSLEAGTTHEQYF.

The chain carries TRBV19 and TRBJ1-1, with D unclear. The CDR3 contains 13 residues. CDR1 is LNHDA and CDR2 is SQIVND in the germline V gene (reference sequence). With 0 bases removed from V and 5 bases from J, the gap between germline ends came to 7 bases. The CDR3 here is CASSIDIQTEAFF. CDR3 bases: TGTGCCAGTAGTATAGATATTCAAACTGAAGCTTTCTTT.

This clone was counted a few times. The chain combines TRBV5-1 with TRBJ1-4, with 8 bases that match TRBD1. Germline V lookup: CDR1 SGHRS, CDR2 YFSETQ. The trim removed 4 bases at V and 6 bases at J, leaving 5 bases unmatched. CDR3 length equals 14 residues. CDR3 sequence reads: CASSPPGQDEKLFF. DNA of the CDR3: TGCGCCAGCAGCCCTCCGGGACAGGATGAAAAACTGTTTTTT. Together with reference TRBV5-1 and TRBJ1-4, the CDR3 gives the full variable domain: KAGVTQTPRYLIKTRGQQVTLSCSPISGHRSVSWYQQTPGQGLQFLFEYFSETQRNKGNFPGRFSGRQFSNSRSEMNVSTLELGDSALYLCASSPPGQDEKLFFGSGTQLSVL.

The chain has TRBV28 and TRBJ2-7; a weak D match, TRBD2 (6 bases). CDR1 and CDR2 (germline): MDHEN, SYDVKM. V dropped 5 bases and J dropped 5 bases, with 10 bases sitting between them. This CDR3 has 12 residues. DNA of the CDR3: TGTGCCAGCAGTCCGACTAGACACGAGCAGTACTTC. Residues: CASSPTRHEQYF.

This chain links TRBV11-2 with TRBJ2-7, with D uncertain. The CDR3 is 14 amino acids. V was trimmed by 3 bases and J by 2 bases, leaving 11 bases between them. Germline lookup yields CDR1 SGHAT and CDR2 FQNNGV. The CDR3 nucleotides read TGTGCCAGCAGCTTCGACCGAAACCCCTACGAGCAGTACTTC. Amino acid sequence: CASSFDRNPYEQYF.